This T cell receptor beta chain derives from a study of cytomegalovirus exposure and HLA in healthy donors. Study overall: Out of 150 million to 200 million T cells, an earlier analysis found 117 million unique TCR beta sequences in total.

This CDR3 contains 13 residues. Germline V gene lookup returns CDR1 SGDLS and CDR2 YYNGEE. Use of 60 Vbeta and 13 Jbeta primers characterized the PCR. Original processing notes: An analysis performed later counted about 80 million unique TCR beta chains (roughly 11 million of them shared). Generated by immunoSEQ multiplex PCR, the TCRdb table keeps only in-frame clones and is missing some. The DNA gave D and trimming, while V, J and clone size come from that table. Of approximately 120,000 clones in the sample, approximately 87% were seen once. V is TRBV9 and J is TRBJ2-5, with 9 bases identical to TRBD2. This TCR was sampled from a man aged 18 to 30 in good health and CMV-seropositive. The material sequenced was PBMCs. The CDR3 is CASSGGGAETQYF. The CDR3 DNA reads TGTGCTAGCTCCGGCGGGGGGGCGGAGACCCAGTACTTC.